The rows below give T cell receptor beta chains drawn from one sample of a study of T cells expressing NK-cell markers. Following a re-call of the 5' RACE reads, TCRdb has one entry per CDR3 protein and lacks DNA. Its table lists about 21,000 distinct CDR3 sequences. Specimen: blood T cells: a sorted CD56 or NKG2C T cell subset, CD4+ or CD8+ T cells, or bulk PBMC T cells (not recorded which). The receptors stem from a man aged 18-75 years in good health. CDR3s include the opening cysteine and the closing phenylalanine or tryptophan. The order of the fields is CDR3 protein, V gene, J gene.

CDR3: CASSFRVLTGELFF
V: TRBV11-2
J: TRBJ2-2

CDR3: CAWSPGQGYEQFF
V: TRBV30
J: TRBJ2-1

CDR3: CSAITGANYGYTF
V: TRBV29-1
J: TRBJ1-2

CDR3: CSVGANYEQYF
V: TRBV29-1
J: TRBJ2-7

CDR3: CASSLSGTGVSPLHF
V: TRBV5-1
J: TRBJ1-6

CDR3: CASRRNSANTGELFF
V: TRBV25-1
J: TRBJ2-2

CDR3: CASSLTAWETQYF
V: TRBV27
J: TRBJ2-5

CDR3: CASSQDLGVPQYF
V: TRBV4-1
J: TRBJ2-5

CDR3: CASSFGGRTEAFF
V: TRBV7-9
J: TRBJ1-1

CDR3: CASSRSRKDTQYF
V: TRBV5-4
J: TRBJ2-3

CDR3: CASSPRTSGVAGELFF
V: TRBV12-3/TRBV12-4
J: TRBJ2-2

CDR3: CSVVGQNYEQYF
V: TRBV29-1
J: TRBJ2-7

CDR3: CASSLPTEQETQYF
V: TRBV19
J: TRBJ2-5

CDR3: CASSHIAGAGDTQYF
V: TRBV4-1
J: TRBJ2-3

CDR3: CASSFTPFHGRTTGDTEAFF
V: TRBV7-9
J: TRBJ1-1

CDR3: CASSLLGQNTGELFF
V: TRBV5-6
J: TRBJ2-2

CDR3: CASSPLFYEQYF
V: TRBV27
J: TRBJ2-7

CDR3: CSTGSTAGVTSPDTQYF
V: TRBV20-1
J: TRBJ2-3

CDR3: CSAREAGSRRALSGANVLTF
V: TRBV20-1
J: TRBJ2-6

CDR3: CASRRGNSPLHF
V: TRBV6-5
J: TRBJ1-6

CDR3: CASSVSPNSQETQYF
V: TRBV9
J: TRBJ2-5

CDR3: CASSSPGQGGNEQFF
V: TRBV28
J: TRBJ2-1

CDR3: CASGPTPNQPQHF
V: TRBV6-1
J: TRBJ1-5

CDR3: CASSYNKRTSGIQYF
V: TRBV6-2/TRBV6-3
J: TRBJ2-4